The entry below gives a single T cell receptor beta chain sequence along with its context. Its antigen is currently not known. Base qualities are missing; no much larger clone stands one base away. In the germline V gene (reference sequence), CDR1 corresponds to MNHEY and CDR2 to SMNVEV. From its cysteine to its phenylalanine, the CDR3 spans 16 amino acids. Just CDR3 DNA is preserved here, 48 bases in frame from base 1. Relative to germline, V is 4 bases shorter and J is 0 bases shorter, with 13 bases between their ends. Ficoll-Paque density gradient centrifugation was used to isolate PBMCs. The reads were generated on an Illumina NovaSeq 6000. TCRalpha and TCRbeta cDNA libraries were constructed by 5'RACE with constant-segment primers, with sample barcodes and unique molecular identifiers being introduced. Trizol reagent was used to extract RNA from every sample. Library amplification was performed in two PCR steps, and a second sample barcode and Illumina TruSeq adapters were introduced in the second step. Sequencing of libraries was performed on an Illumina NovaSeq with 2 x 150 bp paired-end reads. Under the source paper's analysis protocol: Demultiplexing of reads and collapsing into UMI-guided consensus sequences were performed with migec v1.2.7. Using mixcr v2.1.11, the UMI consensuses were aligned to TRA and TRB V and J templates and assembled into clonotypes. A clonotype was counted as expanded or contracted only if both edgeR and NoisET called the change significant, with noise models trained on biological replicates. edgeR calls used a false discovery rate-adjusted p below 0.01 and a log2 fold-change threshold of 1. As an exploratory analysis of dynamics, max-normalized trajectories of the 1000 most abundant clonotypes were examined with PCA combined with hierarchical clustering. Separately sequenced CD4+ and CD8+ repertoires were used to assign the CD4 or CD8 phenotype of responding clones. Using fastp at Q25 and MiXCR, TCRdb reprocessed the public reads and kept productive beta chains. Rows are unified per CDR3 protein, each entry keeping the most common DNA and genes. The V and J calls, along with clone size, are taken from TCRdb and not from the paper's own processing. Present in this sample are 70,000 to 100,000 distinct CDR3 sequences, 10% to 15% of which were seen just once. About 26% of the sample is held by the ten biggest clonotypes.

The data stem from a study of T-cell memory formation after mild COVID-19 (dated by TCRdb to about 2021). Regarding the complete study: Most TCR sequence clusters were specific to one of the two donors. Two young, previously healthy adult volunteers, one female and one male, were included in the cohort. T-cell clones expanding and contracting after mild COVID-19 in a couple of donors were tracked by longitudinal TCRalpha and TCRbeta repertoire sequencing. General study outcomes and caveats: Some responding clones were detected in pre-infection memory, suggesting pre-existing cross-reactive memory T cells joined the SARS-CoV-2 response. The study covered only a couple of mild cases, and larger cohorts including severe cases with pre-infection samples were considered necessary. Balanced CD4/CD8 phenotypes were observed for clones contracting from day 15 to 85, whereas a bias towards CD4+ was observed for a second wave of clones expanding from day 15 to 37. Whether the second-wave clones peaking on day 37 were SARS-CoV-2 specific was not confirmed. Contracting CD4+ clones were located mainly in the CM and EM memory subsets, whereas CD8+ clones were found to be enriched in EMRA.

The sequenced sample consisted of PBMCs or a T cell subset sorted from them (not recorded which). The chain was built from TRBV27 and TRBJ2-1; tentative D gene TRBD1, with 5 bases matching. The origin of this receptor is an adult woman who had mild COVID-19 (a few samples of this study predate the infection). The sample titles of this study are shuffled in the database, so cell type and time point are left out; the donor was told from shared clones. The CDR3 loop reads CASSSTRVSSYNEQFF. The DNA sequence is TGTGCCAGCAGTTCAACCAGGGTCAGCTCCTACAATGAGCAGTTCTTC.